This is a list of T cell receptor beta chains from one sample in a study of OX40 agonist ivuxolimab in advanced cancers. Libraries were prepared by immunoSEQ multiplex PCR; TCRdb keeps only in-frame clonotypes and omits some of them. The sample holds tens of thousands of clones, 60% to 85% seen once. The input for sequencing was CD4+ or CD8+ T cells sorted from blood, taken in a trial of the OX40 agonist ivuxolimab. The receptors were sampled from an adult with an advanced solid tumor such as melanoma, head and neck, liver or kidney cancer. CDR3s include the opening cysteine and the closing phenylalanine or tryptophan. D genes are given only for firm matches. Clone size is stated in some rows and not others, as once, few, many or a class when expanded.

TRBV7-9	TRBJ1-5	-	-	CASSLEGKPPQHF	TGTGCCAGCAGCTTAGAGGGTAAGCCGCCCCAGCATTTT
TRBV9	TRBJ2-5	-	-	CASSVERQWYQETQYF	TGTGCCAGCAGCGTAGAGCGGCAGTGGTACCAAGAGACCCAGTACTTC
TRBV7-9	TRBJ2-1	TRBD2	-	CASSLTSGGAVLGLNEQFF	TGTGCCAGCAGCTTAACTAGCGGGGGGGCGGTGTTAGGTTTAAATGAGCAGTTCTTC
TRBV9	TRBJ2-2	-	-	CASSDRSPGELFF	TGTGCCAGCAGCGACAGGTCTCCCGGGGAGCTGTTTTTT
TRBV4-2	TRBJ2-4	-	-	CASSPGSGESNIQYF	TGTGCCAGCAGCCCAGGGTCAGGGGAGTCGAACATTCAGTACTTC
TRBV10-3	TRBJ2-5	TRBD2	once	CAISEAGGRGETQYF	TGTGCCATCAGTGAGGCGGGAGGGCGTGGGGAGACCCAGTACTTC
TRBV14	TRBJ1-5	-	few	CASSQGPSGSESNQPQHF	TGTGCCAGCAGCCAAGGCCCTTCGGGGTCTGAGAGCAATCAGCCCCAGCATTTT
TRBV9	TRBJ2-3	TRBD2	-	CASSVEGGYADTQYF	TGTGCCAGCAGCGTAGAGGGAGGGTATGCAGATACGCAGTATTTT
TRBV5-1	TRBJ2-5	-	-	CASSPGLQETQYF	TGCGCCAGCAGCCCCGGGCTTCAAGAGACCCAGTACTTC
TRBV5-1	TRBJ2-1	TRBD2	-	CASSLVTSGGRYNEQFF	TGCGCCAGCAGCTTGGTGACTAGCGGGGGGAGGTACAATGAGCAGTTCTTC
TRBV9	TRBJ2-3	-	-	CASSVAHVPTDTQYF	TGTGCCAGCAGCGTAGCTCATGTCCCCACAGATACGCAGTATTTT